Here is one T cell receptor beta chain with its context. The sample originates from a study of T cell repertoires in ileal Crohn's disease. Germline V CDR1 and CDR2: LGHNA, YSLEER. The CDR3 runs 15 residues. V was pared by 1 base and J by 4 bases, with 11 bases between. Assay: immunoSEQ multiplex PCR; the TCRdb copy retains only in-frame clones and omits some. The profile shows about 17,000 clones, approximately 82% of them singletons. Sequencing was done on a sample of ileal tissue. The receptor was derived from an adult with Crohn's disease. The rearrangement uses TRBV4-3 and TRBJ1-3, with a possible D match to TRBD1 (6 bases). DNA of the CDR3: TGCGCCAGCAGCCAAGGATGGGGGGGCGGAAACACCATATATTTT. Its protein is CASSQGWGGGNTIYF.